Listed below are T cell receptor beta chains from one sample, sequenced in a study of circulating CD8 cells and anti-PD-1 response in melanoma. Using its own MiXCR run on the reads, TCRdb lists one record per CDR3 protein. The profile shows more than 250 distinct CDR3 sequences, roughly 6.1% of them singletons. The material sequenced was CD8+ T cells from PBMCs, taken at baseline or after one month of anti-PD-1 therapy (not recorded which). The receptors were gathered from a human donor with melanoma. Each CDR3 is given with its conserved first and last residue. The D gene is left open where the match is weak. Rows may omit the clone size; those that give it use once, few, many or a size class.

.	TRBJ2-2	large	TRBV27	TGTGCCAGCAGTCCCTCCTTAGGGACCGGGGAGCTGTTTTTT	CASSPSLGTGELFF
.	TRBJ2-1	large	TRBV4-1	TGCGCCAGCAGCCAAGATGCCGGCCTGAGCTCCTACAATGAGCAGTTCTTC	CASSQDAGLSSYNEQFF
.	TRBJ1-1	large	TRBV29-1	TGCAGCAGCCGAGAGGGGATCGGCACTGAAGCTTTCTTT	CSSREGIGTEAFF
TRBD2	TRBJ2-7	.	TRBV19	TGTGCCAGTAGGGATAGCGGGCTAAGCTCCTACGAGCAGTACTTC	CASRDSGLSSYEQYF
.	TRBJ2-1	large	TRBV12-3/TRBV12-4	TGTGCCAGCAGACTGGTATACAATGAGCAGTTCTTC	CASRLVYNEQFF
TRBD2	TRBJ2-5	medium-sized	TRBV11-2	TGTGCCAGCAGCCCCGGGACTAGCGGGCCCCAAGAGACCCAGTACTTC	CASSPGTSGPQETQYF
TRBD1	TRBJ2-3	few	TRBV5-4	TGTGCCAGCAGCCGGACAGGGGTGTCCACAGATACGCAGTATTTT	CASSRTGVSTDTQYF
.	TRBJ2-7	large	TRBV27	TGTGCCAGCAGTCCGACAGTGGGATCCTACGAGCAGTACTTC	CASSPTVGSYEQYF
.	TRBJ2-2	large	TRBV27	TGTGCCAGCAGTTTTGAGGACACATTTAACACCGGGGAGCTGTTTTTT	CASSFEDTFNTGELFF
.	TRBJ1-1	large	TRBV19	TGTGCCAGCAAGACGGGGATCGCTGAAGCTTTCTTT	CASKTGIAEAFF
.	TRBJ2-7	large	TRBV7-2	TGTGCCAGCAGCTTAGAGCTTACAGGCTGGGTCGAGCAGTACTTC	CASSLELTGWVEQYF
.	TRBJ1-1	.	TRBV19	TGTGCCAGCGAGACGGGGACCGCTGAAGCTTCCTTT	CASETGTAEASF
TRBD1	TRBJ2-4	large	TRBV7-2	TGTGCCAGCAGCCAGGGGGACCCAGAACCGGACATTCAGTACTTC	CASSQGDPEPDIQYF
.	TRBJ2-7	large	TRBV5-5	TGTGCCAGCAGCTTGGAAGTGTCAGGGACCCACGAGCAGTACTTC	CASSLEVSGTHEQYF
.	TRBJ1-1	few	TRBV19	TGTGCCAGTAGGGCCGGGGGAGCCGAAGCTTTCTTT	CASRAGGAEAFF
.	TRBJ2-1	large	TRBV29-1	TGCAGCGTTGAAGCGGGGGGCGACACTAATGAGCAGTTCTTC	CSVEAGGDTNEQFF
TRBD2	TRBJ2-7	hyperexpanded	TRBV3-1	TGTGCCAGCAGCCCCAGCGGGGGGCTAGGCTACGAGCAGTACTTC	CASSPSGGLGYEQYF
.	TRBJ1-2	large	TRBV29-1	TGCAGCGTTGAAAACCTGGTGGACAGCCAATTCCCTAACTATGGCTACACCTTC	CSVENLVDSQFPNYGYTF
TRBD1	TRBJ2-7	large	TRBV7-2	TGTGCCAGCAGCGCCCGGTTCGGACAGGGATCGAGCGAGCAGTACTTC	CASSARFGQGSSEQYF
.	TRBJ2-5	large	TRBV2	TGTGCCAGCACTGAGCTGGCTAGCGAGACCCAGTACTTC	CASTELASETQYF
TRBD1	TRBJ1-4	.	TRBV7-2	TGTGCCAGCAGCGAAAGACAGGGATCAACTAATGAAAAACTGTTTTTT	CASSERQGSTNEKLFF
TRBD2	TRBJ2-3	large	TRBV7-3	TGTGCCAGCAGGTCGACTAGCGGGGGTTTGGATACGCAGTATTTT	CASRSTSGGLDTQYF
.	TRBJ1-5	.	TRBV19	TGTGCCAGTGATGAAATGGATCAGCCCCAGCGTTTT	CASDEMDQPQRF
.	TRBJ2-7	large	TRBV25-1	TGTGCCAGCAGTGACCACCGGGACGGCAGCTCCTACGAGCAGTACTTC	CASSDHRDGSSYEQYF
.	TRBJ1-1	large	TRBV27	TGTGCCAGCAGTGACGACTCAGAGACGAACACTGAAGCTTTCTTT	CASSDDSETNTEAFF
.	TRBJ2-6	large	TRBV6-5	TGTGCCAGCAGTTACTCGGGGACTCCTGGGGCCAACGTCCTGACTTTC	CASSYSGTPGANVLTF
TRBD1	TRBJ1-5	large	TRBV27	TGTGCCAGCAGCTCTTTCGGACAGGGGCGACATCAGCCCCAGCATTTT	CASSSFGQGRHQPQHF
.	TRBJ1-1	.	TRBV7-3	TGTGCCAGCAGCTTAATCGGACCGGCCTCTGAAGCTTTCTTT	CASSLIGPASEAFF
TRBD1	TRBJ1-1	hyperexpanded	TRBV7-2	TGTGCCAGCAGGAGGACAGGACCGGTTGAAGCTTTCTTT	CASRRTGPVEAFF
TRBD2	TRBJ2-7	.	TRBV9	TGTGCCAGCAGCCCCCACCAGGGACTAGCCGCCTCCTACGAGCAGTACTTC	CASSPHQGLAASYEQYF
TRBD2	TRBJ2-1	.	TRBV28	TGTGCCAGCAGACCCGAGGGACTAGCGGGGGGGCTATACAATGAGCAGTTCTTC	CASRPEGLAGGLYNEQFF
TRBD1	TRBJ2-3	.	TRBV6-1	TGTGCCAGCAGTGAACAGGGGACAGGGAGCACAGATACGCAGTATTTT	CASSEQGTGSTDTQYF
TRBD1	TRBJ2-2	large	TRBV18	TGTGCCAGCTCACCGGGACAGGGGAGGACCGGGGAGCTGTTTTTT	CASSPGQGRTGELFF
TRBD2	TRBJ2-3	medium-sized	TRBV2	TGTGCCAGCAGTGTCCCCTTAAAACTAGCGGGGGGTCCAAAATATACGCAGTATTTT	CASSVPLKLAGGPKYTQYF
.	TRBJ1-1	few	TRBV20-1	TGCAGTGCTAGTGGGGACCGCAAATTGAACATGAACACTGAAGCTTTCTTT	CSASGDRKLNMNTEAFF
.	TRBJ2-7	.	TRBV6-1	TGTGCCAGCAGTGTGGACCAGCTGAGGGAGCAGTACTTC	CASSVDQLREQYF
TRBD1	TRBJ2-7	large	TRBV4-1	TGCGCCAGCAGCCAAGATAAAGGGACAGGGTACTACGAGCAGTACTTC	CASSQDKGTGYYEQYF
.	TRBJ2-2	medium-sized	TRBV7-2	TGTGCCAGCAGTCCTACCGGGACTTACTCCACCGGGGAGCTGTTTTTT	CASSPTGTYSTGELFF
.	TRBJ2-1	.	TRBV19	TGTGCCAGTGCCTTCACGACAGCTAATGAGCAGTTCTTC	CASAFTTANEQFF
.	TRBJ1-4	medium-sized	TRBV7-3	TGTGCCAGCAGCTTAAAGGACGGACCGAGACTTAATGAAAAACTGTTTTTT	CASSLKDGPRLNEKLFF
TRBD1	TRBJ2-7	large	TRBV4-1	TGCGCCAGCAGCCAACAGGGGGATAAAGCCTACGAGCAGTACTTC	CASSQQGDKAYEQYF